A single sample gave rise to the 14 T cell receptor beta chains below, sequenced in a study of T cells in Graves' hyperthyroidism and ophthalmopathy. Authors of the study amplified TCR beta CDR3 regions from RNA transcripts. A set of HTBI primers served as the primers for a first-round RT-PCR of the TCR CDR3. A single record per CDR3 protein comes from TCRdb applying MiXCR to the multiplex PCR reads. The table lists approximately 620,000 distinct CDR3 sequences, about 14% of them singletons. Sequenced: blood. The source is a woman aged 25 to 39 with Graves' hyperthyroidism that later progressed to Graves' ophthalmopathy.

Notes on this clonotype: Given a much more abundant clone one base away, this may be a read error. Here the CDR3 DNA reads TGCAGTGCACGAAAGGGGGACAGCACTGAAGCTTTCTTT. Translation gives CSARKGDSTEAFF. The rearrangement links TRBV20-1 to TRBJ1-1; TRBD1 aligns across 7 bases. The V gene's germline CDR1 is DFQATT and CDR2 SNEGSKA (reference sequence). V dropped 6 bases and J dropped 4; count of bases not matched to a gene: 8. The CDR3 has 13 residues.

This chain uses TRBV20-1 with TRBJ2-7; D is perhaps TRBD2 (6 bases). Germline-derived CDR1 and CDR2 are DFQATT and SNEGSKA (reference sequence). The CDR3 sequence is 15 residues long. Deletions cut 5 bases from V and 0 bases from J, with 17 bases between. The CDR3 loop is CSALPAGTDSYEQYF. The CDR3, as DNA: TGCAGTGCTCTACCCGCCGGGACTGACTCCTACGAGCAGTACTTC.

This clonotype turned up a few times. The chain carries TRBV7-2 and TRBJ2-7; 8 nucleotides align to TRBD2. The CDR3 totals 15 residues. Trimming at V came to 2 bases and at J to 6 bases, leaving 9 bases not matched to a gene. Per the germline V gene, CDR1 is SGHTA and CDR2 is FQGNSA. CDR3 in DNA: TGTGCCAGCAGCTTACTCATCGGGACTAGTCGCGAGCAGTACTTC. Protein: CASSLLIGTSREQYF. Full variable domain (outside the CDR3, taken from reference TRBV7-2 and TRBJ2-7): GAGVSQSPSNKVTEKGKDVELRCDPISGHTALYWYRQSLGQGLEFLIYFQGNSAPDKSGLPSDRFSAERTGGSVSTLTIQRTQQEDSAVYLCASSLLIGTSREQYFGPGTRLTVT.

In this sample, this clonotype turned up a few times. The gene calls are TRBV7-3 and TRBJ2-2; 12 nucleotides agree with TRBD2. CDR1 and CDR2 from the germline V gene are SGHTA and FQGTGA. Germline trimming cut 2 bases from V and 2 bases from J; bases unmatched to any gene: 15. The CDR3 sequence is 21 residues long. CDR3 region: CASSLGKTSGRRGYNTGELFF. The CDR3 DNA follows: TGTGCCAGCAGCTTAGGGAAGACTAGCGGGAGAAGGGGTTATAACACCGGGGAGCTGTTTTTT.

This rearrangement joins TRBV4-1 to TRBJ2-2; 14 bases match TRBD2. Looked up from germline, CDR1 is MGHRA and CDR2 is YSYEKL. The V segment lost 3 bases and the J segment 7 bases; nucleotides outside the gene matches: 7. This CDR3 region has 17 residues. The CDR3 spells CASSQGLAGVAYGELFF. CDR3 in DNA: TGCGCCAGCAGCCAGGGACTAGCGGGAGTTGCGTACGGGGAGCTGTTTTTT.

In its sample, this clonotype was seen many times. The CDR3 here is CASSPPIYSGYTF. CDR3 DNA: TGTGCCAGCTCACCACCCATTTACAGTGGCTACACCTTC. The rearrangement uses TRBV18 and TRBJ1-2; no clear D. This CDR3 spans 13 amino acids. Trimming cost V 0 bases and J 7 bases, with 9 bases left between them. The V gene's germline CDR1 is KGHSH and CDR2 LQKENI.

This clonotype was counted ten times or more. The chain has TRBV3-1 and TRBJ2-7; no firm D call. V was shortened by 0 bases and J by 4 bases, with 22 bases between the two germline ends. Germline assignment: CDR1 LGHDT and CDR2 YNNKEL (reference sequence). The CDR3 spans 18 residues. The CDR3 is CASSQDLSLRATSYEQYF. For the CDR3, the DNA is TGTGCCAGCAGCCAAGATCTCTCGTTAAGAGCTACGTCTTACGAGCAGTACTTC.

CDR3 sequence: CAISAGVQETQYF. The CDR3, as DNA: TGTGCCATCAGCGCAGGGGTCCAAGAGACCCAGTACTTC. V gene TRBV10-3 combines with J gene TRBJ2-5; D perhaps matches TRBD1 (6 bases). The germline gives CDR1 ENHRY, CDR2 SYGVKD. The CDR3 consists of 13 residues. Trimming stripped 6 bases from V and 1 base from J, with 9 bases between.

The table lists this clonotype with many counts. The J gene is TRBJ2-6, the V gene TRBV7-3; no clear D gene. Germline V lookup: CDR1 SGHTA, CDR2 FQGTGA. The CDR3 loop spans 14 amino acids. V lost 5 bases and J 4 bases, leaving 9 bases between the germline ends. The CDR3, as DNA: TGTGCCAGCAGCAGAAATCCCGGGGCCAACGTCCTGACTTTC. It encodes CASSRNPGANVLTF. Supplemented by reference TRBV7-3 and TRBJ2-6, the full variable domain reads GAGVSQTPSNKVTEKGKYVELRCDPISGHTALYWYRQSLGQGPEFLIYFQGTGAADDSGLPNDRFFAVRPEGSVSTLKIQRTERGDSAVYLCASSRNPGANVLTFGAGSRLTVL.

This clonotype has at least ten counts. The chain employs TRBV7-2 and TRBJ2-7, with 9 positions matching TRBD2. V lost 5 bases and J lost 6; bases outside the gene matches: 8. CDR3 length equals 14 residues. Germline V gene data show CDR1 as SGHTA and CDR2 as FQGNSA. Here the CDR3 DNA reads TGTGCCAGCAGCCACGGAGCGGGGGGTAGCGAGCAGTACTTC. It translates to CASSHGAGGSEQYF.

V usage is TRBV6-5 and J usage is TRBJ1-5; possibly TRBD1 for D (5 bases). Germline assignment: CDR1 MNHEY and CDR2 SVGAGI. The ends were cut back, 4 bases at V and 5 bases at J, with 21 bases in the middle. This CDR3 region has 17 residues. CDR3 in DNA: TGTGCCAGCAGTTCCTCGGGGCAACACGAGGACGATCAGCCCCAGCATTTT. Amino acid sequence: CASSSSGQHEDDQPQHF.

This clonotype has more than one count but fewer than ten. The chain joins TRBV14 to TRBJ1-2, with unresolved D. This CDR3 has 14 amino acids. The germline V gene encodes CDR1 SGHDN and CDR2 FVKESK. V was pared by 4 bases and J by 5 bases, with 14 bases between. The CDR3 sequence: CASSLGSTAYGYTF. DNA for the CDR3: TGTGCCAGCAGCCTAGGGTCGACGGCTTATGGCTACACCTTC. Using reference TRBV14 and TRBJ1-2 for the parts outside the CDR3, the full variable domain is EAGVTQFPSHSVIEKGQTVTLRCDPISGHDNLYWYRRVMGKEIKFLLHFVKESKQDESGMPNNRFLAERTGGTYSTLKVQPAELEDSGVYFCASSLGSTAYGYTFGSGTRLTVV.

This clonotype has only a few counts. This chain uses TRBV19 with TRBJ2-1, with a tentative D call TRBD2 (6 bases). The CDR3 sequence is 14 residues long. Looked up from germline, CDR1 is LNHDA and CDR2 is SQIVND (reference sequence). V lost 3 bases, J lost 9 bases, and 15 bases lay in between. The CDR3 here is CASSMVPGVTEQFF. The DNA of the CDR3 is TGTGCCAGTAGTATGGTCCCGGGAGTCACTGAGCAGTTCTTC.

This clonotype was counted at least ten times. The V call is TRBV27, the J call TRBJ2-1; D not resolved. Trimming removed 1 base from V and 4 bases from J, with 17 bases in between. CDR3 length: 17 residues. Germline lookup yields CDR1 MNHEY and CDR2 SMNVEV (reference sequence). The CDR3 spells CASSLLAGDEIYNEQFF. As DNA, the CDR3 is TGTGCCAGCAGTTTATTAGCCGGAGACGAAATTTACAATGAGCAGTTCTTC.